One and the same sample provided the 21 T cell receptor beta chains below, sequenced in a study of blood T cell repertoires in COVID-19. The protocol was immunoSEQ multiplex PCR, while the TCRdb copy is restricted to in-frame clones and leaves out a portion. The sample holds roughly 180,000 clones; about 85% are singletons and the top ten take approximately 2.9%. The sequenced material came from peripheral blood. The receptors stem from a woman in her thirties with active or convalescent COVID-19.

The chain employs TRBV19 and TRBJ1-1, with TRBD1 as a possible D gene (5 bases). This CDR3 is built from 13 residues. The V and J ends lost 2 bases and 6 bases respectively, with 10 bases between them. Per the germline V gene, CDR1 is LNHDA and CDR2 is SQIVND (reference sequence). DNA of the CDR3: TGTGCCAGTAGTATAAATCGGGACTCTGAAGCTTTCTTT. Encoded protein: CASSINRDSEAFF.

The chain combines TRBV7-6 with TRBJ2-7; TRBD2 agrees at 10 bases. Germline V gives CDR1 SGHVS, CDR2 FNYEAQ. The CDR3 runs to 17 residues. V lost 5 bases to trimming and J lost 0 bases; unmatched junction nucleotides: 10. The chain's CDR3 is CASSLAPTSGASYEQYF. The CDR3 region has the DNA TGTGCCAGCAGCCTTGCCCCTACTAGCGGGGCCTCCTACGAGCAGTACTTC.

J is TRBJ1-4 and V is TRBV4-1; D might be TRBD1 (5 bases). Germline CDR1 and CDR2: MGHRA and YSYEKL. This CDR3 comprises 16 residues. V dropped 0 bases and J dropped 3 bases, with 11 bases sitting between them. CDR3 in DNA: TGCGCCAGCAGCCAAGAAGTGACAGCTTCTAATGAAAAACTGTTTTTT. Translating it yields CASSQEVTASNEKLFF.

This chain links TRBV29-1 with TRBJ2-1; possible D gene TRBD1, 7 bases. From germline, CDR1 is SQVTM and CDR2 ANQGSEA. The V end was cut by 1 base, the J end by 0 bases, with 13 bases between. The CDR3 contains 16 residues. In nucleotides, the CDR3 is TGCAGCGTTGAAGGGGGGGACAGTCGCTCCTACAATGAGCAGTTCTTC. Translating gives CSVEGGDSRSYNEQFF.

The genes are TRBV18 and TRBJ1-2, with TRBD1 as a possible D gene (6 bases). Germline CDR1 and CDR2: KGHSH and LQKENI. V shed 2 bases and J shed 7 bases, with 20 bases lying between them. The CDR3 spans 16 residues. The CDR3 loop is CASSPSTRGRSSGYTF. As DNA, the CDR3 is TGTGCCAGCTCACCAAGTACCAGGGGTCGGTCGAGTGGCTACACCTTC.

This clone is a singleton in its sample. J is TRBJ2-2 and V is TRBV19; 9 bases map to TRBD1. This CDR3 spans 17 amino acids. The V segment lost 7 bases and the J segment 0 bases; nucleotides outside the gene matches: 9. The germline gives CDR1 LNHDA, CDR2 SQIVND (reference sequence). The CDR3 is CASNWDRDLSNTGELFF. The CDR3 bases are TGTGCCAGTAACTGGGACAGGGACCTTTCGAACACCGGGGAGCTGTTTTTT. Looking up the rest from reference TRBV19 and TRBJ2-2 gives the full variable domain: DGGITQSPKYLFRKEGQNVTLSCEQNLNHDAMYWYRQDPGQGLRLIYYSQIVNDFQKGDIAEGYSVSREKKESFPLTVTSAQKNPTAFYLCASNWDRDLSNTGELFFGEGSRLTVL.

This chain connects TRBV6-2 or TRBV6-3 to TRBJ2-7; 10 bases fit TRBD2. Germline V gives CDR1 MNHEY, CDR2 SVGEGT. Unmatched junction bases numbered 9, after V lost 4 bases and J lost 0 bases. There are 17 residues in the CDR3. The CDR3 DNA reads TGTGCCAGCAGTTTTCGACTAGCGGGCTATAGCTCCTACGAGCAGTACTTC. Protein: CASSFRLAGYSSYEQYF.

The genes are TRBV30 and TRBJ1-2; 7 bases agree with TRBD1. The germline gives CDR1 GTSNPN, CDR2 SVGIG (reference sequence). CDR3 length equals 16 residues. The ends lost 2 bases at V and 0 bases at J; junction bases unmatched: 9. CDR3 sequence reads: CAWSPYLGQTNYGYTF. In DNA, the CDR3 is TGTGCCTGGAGTCCATACCTGGGACAGACTAACTATGGCTACACCTTC. Full variable domain (missing parts from reference TRBV30 and TRBJ1-2): SQTIHQWPATLVQPVGSPLSLECTVEGTSNPNLYWYRQAAGRGLQLLFYSVGIGQISSEVPQNLSASRPQDRQFILSSKKLLLSDSGFYLCAWSPYLGQTNYGYTFGSGTRLTVV.

The J gene is TRBJ2-7, the V gene TRBV6-5, with D uncertain. The germline CDR1 and CDR2 sequences are MNHEY and SVGAGI. The CDR3 loop spans 13 amino acids. Trimming cost V 9 bases and J 3 bases, with 15 bases left between them. CDR3 bases: TGTGCCAGTGAACCGCGGTTATTCTACGAGCAGTACTTC. Translation: CASEPRLFYEQYF.

The chain is built from TRBV15 and TRBJ1-1; no definite D call. There are 14 residues in the CDR3. The germline gives CDR1 LNHNV, CDR2 YYDKDF (reference sequence). V was clipped by 0 bases and J by 0 bases, with 5 bases between them. The CDR3 spells CATSRDPMNTEAFF. In DNA form, the CDR3 reads TGTGCCACCAGCAGAGACCCAATGAACACTGAAGCTTTCTTT.

The CDR3 here is CASSEQLSSGNTIYF. The CDR3 DNA reads as TGTGCCAGCTCGGAACAGTTAAGCTCTGGAAACACCATATATTTT. The chain couples TRBV18 to TRBJ1-3, with D hard to call. CDR1 is KGHSH, CDR2 LQKENI, per germline. V lost 6 bases and J 0 bases, leaving 12 bases between the germline ends. The CDR3 consists of 15 residues.

In this sample, this clone turned up a few times. The rearrangement joins TRBV7-9 to TRBJ1-1, with D possibly TRBD1 on 6 matching bases. The V gene's germline CDR1 is SEHNR and CDR2 FQNEAQ (reference sequence). V was shortened by 7 bases and J by 4 bases, with 13 bases between the two germline ends. The CDR3 consists of 13 residues. As DNA, the CDR3 is TGTGCCAGCAAGAGGACAGAAGGCACTGAAGCTTTCTTT. It is translated as CASKRTEGTEAFF.

The chain employs TRBV11-3 and TRBJ2-7; the D is unclear. Looked up from germline, CDR1 is SGHNT and CDR2 is YENEEA. V was cut by 5 bases and J by 3 bases, with 8 bases left in between. This CDR3 is 12 amino acids long. Here the CDR3 DNA reads TGTGCCAGCAGCATTCTATACTACGAGCAGTACTTC. Its translation: CASSILYYEQYF.

The rearrangement uses TRBV4-1 and TRBJ1-6; D is undetermined. Looked up from germline, CDR1 is MGHRA and CDR2 is YSYEKL. Trimming pared 0 bases from V and 0 bases from J, leaving 6 bases between. The CDR3 spans 16 residues. CDR3 region: CASSQEGSSYNSPLHF. For the CDR3, the DNA is TGCGCCAGCAGCCAAGAAGGGAGCTCCTATAATTCACCCCTCCACTTT.

V and J are TRBV11-3 and TRBJ2-7; the D gene is possibly TRBD1 (6 bases). From germline, CDR1 is SGHNT and CDR2 YENEEA. V was shortened by 5 bases and J by 0 bases, with 11 bases between the two germline ends. The CDR3 is made up of 14 amino acids. Written as DNA, the CDR3 is TGTGCCAGCAGCGCGGACAGACGCTCCTACGAGCAGTACTTC. Translating gives CASSADRRSYEQYF.

V is TRBV4-2 and J is TRBJ2-3; D may be TRBD2 (6 bases). Germline V lookup: CDR1 LGHNA, CDR2 YNFKEQ. Trimming removed 1 base from V and 1 base from J, with 9 bases in between. This CDR3 region has 15 residues. The CDR3 bases are TGTGCCAGCAGCCAAGTTCCTAGCGGCACAGATACGCAGTATTTT. Protein product: CASSQVPSGTDTQYF.

This sequence joins TRBV19 and TRBJ1-6; 7 bases line up with TRBD1. Germline V lookup: CDR1 LNHDA, CDR2 SQIVND (reference sequence). This CDR3 contains 15 residues. Germline trimming cut 6 bases from V and 6 bases from J; bases unmatched to any gene: 8. CDR3 amino acids: CASRTNRDSNSPLHF. CDR3 sequence (DNA): TGTGCCAGTAGGACTAACCGGGACAGTAATTCACCCCTCCACTTT.

CDR3 coding DNA: TGTGCCAGCAGTTACTATCAGGGGCAGGGACAGCCCCAGCATTTT. It encodes CASSYYQGQGQPQHF. The chain has TRBV6-2 or TRBV6-3 and TRBJ1-5; possible D gene TRBD1, 6 bases. Germline-derived CDR1 and CDR2 are MNHEY and SVGEGT. This CDR3 is 15 amino acids long. V was cut by 1 base and J by 7 bases, with 14 bases left in between.

The gene calls are TRBV6-4 and TRBJ2-7; 9 positions match TRBD2. The CDR3 totals 15 residues. With V trimmed by 6 bases and J by 7 bases, 13 bases remained unmatched. Germline CDR1 MRHNA, CDR2 SNTAGT. The DNA of the CDR3 is TGTGCCAGCAGACGGGAGCGGGAGGCTCCTCGGGAGCAGTACTTC. Its protein product is CASRREREAPREQYF.

The chain carries TRBV5-1 and TRBJ2-5; no definite D call. The CDR3 has 11 amino acids. Germline V gives CDR1 SGHRS, CDR2 YFSETQ. Trimming removed 0 bases from V and 7 bases from J, with 4 bases in between. CDR3 loop: CASSLAGTQYF. The CDR3, as DNA: TGCGCCAGCAGCTTGGCCGGGACCCAGTACTTC.

As regards this clone: Other nucleotide sequences in the sample specify the same CDR3. This rearrangement joins TRBV6-5 to TRBJ1-2; 7 nucleotides align to TRBD1. CDR3 length: 13 amino acids. Losses at the gene ends were 5 bases for V and 4 bases for J; bases not matched to a gene: 4. Germline loops: CDR1 MNHEY, CDR2 SVGAGI. The CDR3 here is CASSRQGRYGYTF. The CDR3 nucleotides are TGTGCCAGCAGTCGACAGGGACGCTATGGCTACACCTTC.